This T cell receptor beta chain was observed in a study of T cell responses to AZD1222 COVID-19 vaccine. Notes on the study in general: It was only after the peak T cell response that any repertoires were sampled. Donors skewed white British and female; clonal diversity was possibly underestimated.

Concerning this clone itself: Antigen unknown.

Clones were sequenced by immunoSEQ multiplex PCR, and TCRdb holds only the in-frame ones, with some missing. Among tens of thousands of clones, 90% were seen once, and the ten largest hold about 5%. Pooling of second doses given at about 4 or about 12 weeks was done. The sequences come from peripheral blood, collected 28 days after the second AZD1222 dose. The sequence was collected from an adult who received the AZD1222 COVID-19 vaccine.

CDR3 loop: CASSLNNRNTEAFF. The CDR3 DNA follows: TGTGCCAGCAGTCTGAACAACAGGAACACTGAAGCTTTCTTT. The chain has TRBV2 and TRBJ1-1; no clear D gene. Germline CDR1 reads SNHLY; CDR2 reads FYNNEI. The ends were cut back, 5 bases at V and 1 base at J, with 11 bases in the middle. This CDR3 comprises 14 residues.